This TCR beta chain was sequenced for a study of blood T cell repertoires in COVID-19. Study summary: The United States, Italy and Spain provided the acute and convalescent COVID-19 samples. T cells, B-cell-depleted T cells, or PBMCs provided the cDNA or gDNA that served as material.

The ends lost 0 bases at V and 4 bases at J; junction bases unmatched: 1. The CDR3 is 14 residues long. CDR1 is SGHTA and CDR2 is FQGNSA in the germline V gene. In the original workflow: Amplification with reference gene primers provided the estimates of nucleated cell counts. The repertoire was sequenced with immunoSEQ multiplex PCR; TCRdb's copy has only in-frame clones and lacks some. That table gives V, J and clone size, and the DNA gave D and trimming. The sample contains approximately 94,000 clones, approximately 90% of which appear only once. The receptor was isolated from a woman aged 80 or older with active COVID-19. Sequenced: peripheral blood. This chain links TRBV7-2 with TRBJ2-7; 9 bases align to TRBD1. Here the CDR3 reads CASSLAGQGYEQYF. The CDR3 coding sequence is TGTGCCAGCAGCTTAGCGGGACAGGGATACGAGCAGTACTTC.